This T cell receptor (beta chain) was documented in a study of shared clonotypes between healthy human individuals. Sequencing used immunoSEQ multiplex PCR; TCRdb keeps in-frame clones, though not all of them. Here the sample spans more than 2 million clones, approximately 94% being singletons. As for this clone: The antigen is unknown.

General study points: Sharing across four donors was highest in naive CD4 (around 5%) and lowest in memory CD8 (roughly 0.4%).

All the donors were Caucasian adults who lived in Nashville, Tennessee. CDR1 is KGHSH, CDR2 LQKENI, per germline. V gave up 0 bases and J gave up 0 bases, with 8 bases separating them. The CDR3 is 15 amino acids. The TCR comes from a man between 18 and 35 years old in good health. The source material was naive CD4+ T cells sorted from blood. As to subset: CD45RA+ positively selected. This chain connects TRBV18 to TRBJ1-1, with unresolved D. DNA of the CDR3: TGTGCCAGCTCACCACCGATCGGTTTGAACACTGAAGCTTTCTTT. Its translation is CASSPPIGLNTEAFF.